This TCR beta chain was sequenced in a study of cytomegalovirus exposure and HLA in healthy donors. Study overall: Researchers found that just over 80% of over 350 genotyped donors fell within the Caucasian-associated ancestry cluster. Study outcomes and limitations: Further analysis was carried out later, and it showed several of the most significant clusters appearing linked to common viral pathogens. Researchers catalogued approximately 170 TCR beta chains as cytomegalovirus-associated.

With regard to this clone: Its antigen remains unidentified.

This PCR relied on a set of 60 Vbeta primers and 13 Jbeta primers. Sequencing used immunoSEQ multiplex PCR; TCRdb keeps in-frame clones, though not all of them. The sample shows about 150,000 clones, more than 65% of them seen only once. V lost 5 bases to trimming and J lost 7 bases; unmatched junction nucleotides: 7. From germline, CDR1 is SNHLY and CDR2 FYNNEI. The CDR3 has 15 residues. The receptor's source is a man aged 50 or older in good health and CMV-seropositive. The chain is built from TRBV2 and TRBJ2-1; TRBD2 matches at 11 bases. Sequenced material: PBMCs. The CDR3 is CASSLAGGPGNEQFF. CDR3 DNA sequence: TGTGCCAGCAGTTTAGCGGGAGGGCCGGGGAATGAGCAGTTCTTC.